This T cell receptor (beta chain) is from a study of technical replicates of blood from a few donors. The CDR3 has 15 amino acids. V was shortened by 1 base and J by 4 bases, with 11 bases between the two germline ends. Looked up from germline, CDR1 is SGHTS and CDR2 is YDEGEE. This table comes from immunoSEQ multiplex PCR, and its TCRdb copy is limited to in-frame clones, with some not included. The data show tens of thousands of clones, about nine tenths seen once. Sequenced material: T cells isolated from PBMCs. V gene TRBV5-8 combines with J gene TRBJ2-2; D may be TRBD1 (5 bases). The TCR originated in a human donor in good health. The CDR3 spells CASSLFQGFTGELFF. The CDR3 DNA sequence: TGTGCCAGCAGCTTGTTTCAGGGATTCACCGGGGAGCTGTTTTTT.